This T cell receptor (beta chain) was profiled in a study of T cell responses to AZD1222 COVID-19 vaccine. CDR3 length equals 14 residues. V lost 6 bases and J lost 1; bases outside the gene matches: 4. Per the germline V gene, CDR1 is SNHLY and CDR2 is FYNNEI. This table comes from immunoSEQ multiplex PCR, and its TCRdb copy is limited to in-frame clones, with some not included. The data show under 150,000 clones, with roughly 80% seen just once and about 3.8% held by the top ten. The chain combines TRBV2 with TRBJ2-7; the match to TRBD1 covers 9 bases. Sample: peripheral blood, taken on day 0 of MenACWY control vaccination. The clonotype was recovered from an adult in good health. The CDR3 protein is CASRDRGFSYEQYF. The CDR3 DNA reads TGTGCCAGCAGGGACAGGGGTTTTTCCTACGAGCAGTACTTC.